The T cell receptor (beta chain) described here comes from a study of CD8 T cells in ankylosing spondylitis. This CDR3 region has 14 residues. Trimming shortened V by 2 bases and J by 1 base, and 8 bases separated the two germline ends. CDR1 ENHRY and CDR2 SYGVKD come from the germline V gene. Worth noting for this clonotype: Its antigen is as yet unknown.

Points from the study as a whole: Past studies reported some motif variants in reactive arthritis synovial fluid and blood. Matched ankylosing spondylitis synovial fluid reportedly showed significant enrichment of disease-linked clones.

5'-RACE, quantitative and with molecular barcodes, yielded the TCR beta libraries. Via MiXCR, TCRdb re-called the 5' RACE reads, giving one row per CDR3 protein. This table holds over 130,000 distinct CDR3 sequences, around two fifths found once. Sample: synovial fluid, either unsorted or a sorted T cell fraction (not recorded which). This rearrangement joins TRBV10-3 to TRBJ1-1; D is unresolved. This receptor was taken from a male donor with ankylosing spondylitis. The CDR3 is CAISEGRWNTEAFF. The CDR3 region has the DNA TGTGCCATCAGTGAGGGCAGATGGAACACTGAAGCTTTCTTT.